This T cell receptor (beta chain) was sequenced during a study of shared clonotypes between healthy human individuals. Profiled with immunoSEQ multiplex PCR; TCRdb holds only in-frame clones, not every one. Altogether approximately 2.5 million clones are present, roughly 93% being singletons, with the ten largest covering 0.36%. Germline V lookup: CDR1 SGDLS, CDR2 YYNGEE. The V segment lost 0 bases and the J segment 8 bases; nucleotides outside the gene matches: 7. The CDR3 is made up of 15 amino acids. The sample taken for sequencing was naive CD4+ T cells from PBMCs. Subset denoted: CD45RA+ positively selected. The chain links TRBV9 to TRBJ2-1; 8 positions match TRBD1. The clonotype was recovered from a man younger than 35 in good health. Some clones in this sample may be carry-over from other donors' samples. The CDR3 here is CASSVGAGGLDEQFF. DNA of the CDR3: TGTGCCAGCAGCGTAGGGGCAGGGGGCTTAGATGAGCAGTTCTTC.